The 9 T cell receptor beta chains reported below all come from one sample, sequenced in a study of early T cells in non-severe SARS-CoV-2 infection. A single record per CDR3 protein comes from TCRdb applying MiXCR to the 5' RACE reads. The table includes 45,000 to 55,000 distinct CDR3 sequences, approximately 9.8% detected once. Sequenced input: whole blood. The receptors here all came from an adult who was a healthcare worker with PCR-confirmed SARS-CoV-2 infection or an uninfected control (not recorded which).

This clonotype was counted at least ten times. The chain carries TRBV5-6 and TRBJ2-7; D possibly corresponds to TRBD1 (5 bases). Per the germline V gene, CDR1 is SGHDT and CDR2 is YYEEEE. The CDR3 contains 14 residues. V lost 0 bases to trimming and J lost 4 bases, with 11 bases between them. The CDR3, as DNA: TGTGCCAGCAGCTTGGTTGGCCAGGGATACGAGCAGTACTTC. Amino acids: CASSLVGQGYEQYF.

A few counts support this clonotype. V usage is TRBV5-1 and J usage is TRBJ2-2; TRBD1 is a possible D gene (6 bases). The germline V gene encodes CDR1 SGHRS and CDR2 YFSETQ. V was trimmed by 7 bases and J by 3 bases, leaving 13 bases between them. CDR3 size: 14 residues. The CDR3 protein is CASSWTVDTGELFF. In DNA form, the CDR3 reads TGCGCCAGCTCCTGGACAGTCGACACCGGGGAGCTGTTTTTT.

This clonotype was recorded at least ten times. The chain is built from TRBV5-4 and TRBJ2-1; 11 nucleotides match TRBD2. Looked up from germline, CDR1 is SGHNT and CDR2 is YYREEE (reference sequence). The CDR3 has 17 amino acids. Unmatched junction bases numbered 11, after V lost 0 bases and J lost 9 bases. This CDR3 reads CASSLARLAGSAGEQFF. The CDR3 DNA sequence: TGTGCCAGCAGCTTGGCCAGACTAGCGGGATCAGCGGGTGAGCAGTTCTTC.

This clonotype came up many times. This chain connects TRBV20-1 to TRBJ2-6; D not certain. The CDR3 spans 15 residues. The germline gives CDR1 DFQATT, CDR2 SNEGSKA (reference sequence). V shed 7 bases and J shed 0 bases, with 13 bases lying between them. CDR3 loop: CSVSSRHSGANVLTF. DNA of the CDR3: TGCAGTGTCTCATCCCGGCACTCTGGGGCCAACGTCCTGACTTTC.

This sequence joins TRBV5-1 and TRBJ1-1; 9 nucleotides agree with TRBD1. V gave up 3 bases and J gave up 4 bases; unmatched junction bases: 7. The germline V gene encodes CDR1 SGHRS and CDR2 YFSETQ. There are 15 residues in the CDR3. DNA of the CDR3: TGCGCCAGCAGCTGGGGGACAGGGAGAATCACTGAAGCTTTCTTT. This sequence encodes CASSWGTGRITEAFF.

This clonotype was seen at least ten times. V usage is TRBV20-1 and J usage is TRBJ2-2, with D possibly TRBD2 on 5 matching bases. V was shortened by 2 bases and J by 6 bases, with 13 bases between the two germline ends. The CDR3 runs to 14 residues. CDR1 and CDR2 from the germline V gene are DFQATT and SNEGSKA (reference sequence). CDR3 sequence (DNA): TGCAGTGCTAGAACCGGGAACGTCCCCGGGGAGCTGTTTTTT. It codes for CSARTGNVPGELFF.

This clonotype was found many times. V usage is TRBV20-1 and J usage is TRBJ1-5; 8 bases are a match to TRBD1. The J segment lost 8 bases and the V segment lost 5 bases, leaving 14 bases of the junction unmatched. In germline, CDR1 is DFQATT, CDR2 SNEGSKA (reference sequence). The CDR3 is made up of 15 amino acids. CDR3 in amino acids: CSAQPWAGGGEPQHF. In nucleotides, the CDR3 is TGCAGTGCTCAACCCTGGGCAGGGGGCGGCGAGCCCCAGCATTTT.

This chain connects TRBV20-1 to TRBJ2-1; D possibly corresponds to TRBD2 (6 bases). The germline CDR1 and CDR2 sequences are DFQATT and SNEGSKA (reference sequence). V was trimmed by 1 base and J by 7 bases, leaving 17 bases between them. The CDR3 covers 15 residues. CDR3 amino acids: CSARGSASEGNEQFF. Written as DNA, the CDR3 is TGCAGTGCTAGAGGTAGTGCTAGCGAGGGGAATGAGCAGTTCTTC.

The V call is TRBV28, the J call TRBJ1-1; D perhaps matches TRBD1 (5 bases). The CDR3 extends over 14 amino acids. V was trimmed by 6 bases and J by 5 bases, leaving 16 bases between them. The germline V gene has CDR1 MDHEN and CDR2 SYDVKM. DNA of the CDR3: TGTGCCAGCAGATCCGGGACTAGGAGTACTGAAGCTTTCTTT. It translates to CASRSGTRSTEAFF.